This T cell receptor (beta chain) was sequenced during a study of blood T cell repertoires in COVID-19. At the level of the study: Donors in the United States, Italy and Spain gave samples during acute or convalescent COVID-19. T cells, B-cell-depleted T cells, or PBMCs provided the cDNA or gDNA that served as material.

Germline CDR1 MNHNS, CDR2 SASEGT. The CDR3 is 14 amino acids. The V end lost 1 base, the J end lost 2 bases, and 8 bases lay between the germline ends. Clones were sequenced by immunoSEQ multiplex PCR, and TCRdb holds only the in-frame ones, with some missing. In the table there are roughly 60,000 clones, around 81% of which are singletons. The J gene is TRBJ1-1, the V gene TRBV6-1; a possible D gene is TRBD1 (6 bases). This receptor was identified in a man older than 75 with COVID-19, enrolled during active disease. Sequencing was carried out using peripheral blood. CDR3 region: CASSEVGANTEAFF. In DNA form, the CDR3 reads TGTGCCAGCAGTGAAGTGGGGGCTAACACTGAAGCTTTCTTT.